One sample yielded the 24 T cell receptor beta chains listed below, sequenced in a study of blood T cell repertoires in COVID-19. Profiled with immunoSEQ multiplex PCR; TCRdb holds only in-frame clones, not every one. The sample has 230,000 or so clones; roughly nine tenths are singletons. The specimen sequenced was PBMCs or T cells enriched from blood (not recorded which). The receptor set was obtained from a woman in her 30s who had recovered from COVID-19.

This chain connects TRBV4-1 to TRBJ1-1; D is possibly TRBD1 (6 bases). Trimming removed 5 bases at V and 1 base at J, with 11 bases between. Germline lookup yields CDR1 MGHRA and CDR2 YSYEKL. The CDR3 loop spans 14 amino acids. The CDR3 sequence: CASSGQRWNTEAFF. Here the CDR3 DNA reads TGCGCCAGCAGCGGACAGAGATGGAACACTGAAGCTTTCTTT.

This chain connects TRBV29-1 to TRBJ2-5; 7 bases fit TRBD1. Per the germline V gene, CDR1 is SQVTM and CDR2 is ANQGSEA. Trimming took 0 bases from V and 2 from J; bases not matched to a gene: 21. CDR3 length: 20 amino acids. The CDR3 loop reads CSVEEGAGTQQTGWQETQYF. The CDR3 nucleotides are TGCAGCGTTGAAGAGGGCGCCGGGACCCAACAGACAGGGTGGCAAGAGACCCAGTACTTC.

The chain recombines TRBV29-1 with TRBJ2-7, with D possibly matching TRBD1 (5 bases). This CDR3 has 12 residues. CDR1 and CDR2 (germline): SQVTM, ANQGSEA. V lost 4 bases and J lost 2, with 9 bases in between. The CDR3 sequence is CSVVLQAYEQYF. The CDR3 DNA is TGCAGCGTTGTTTTACAGGCCTACGAGCAGTACTTC.

The chain couples TRBV27 to TRBJ2-3; 7 bases match TRBD2. The CDR3 runs to 16 residues. Germline values: CDR1 MNHEY, CDR2 SMNVEV (reference sequence). V lost 3 bases to trimming and J lost 5 bases; unmatched junction nucleotides: 11. CDR3 sequence (DNA): TGTGCCAGCAGTTTCTTAGGGGCTGCGGGGGAAGATACGCAGTATTTT. As protein: CASSFLGAAGEDTQYF.

This chain connects TRBV24-1 to TRBJ1-3; 9 nucleotides match TRBD1. The CDR3 sequence is 16 residues long. With 9 bases clipped from V and 0 bases from J, the junction kept 8 bases outside the gene matches. Per germline, CDR1 KGHDR and CDR2 SFDVKD. The CDR3 sequence is CATGRDRAPSGNTIYF. Written as DNA, the CDR3 is TGTGCCACCGGACGGGACAGGGCCCCCTCTGGAAACACCATATATTTT.

V is TRBV6-2 or TRBV6-3 and J is TRBJ2-7; 7 bases line up with TRBD2. The CDR3 contains 17 residues. Germline V gives CDR1 MNHEY, CDR2 SVGEGT. V shed 2 bases and J 5 bases; nucleotides not matched to a gene: 15. The CDR3 DNA follows: TGTGCCAGCAGTTACGACATTGTTTCGGGGGAGGGTGACGAGCAGTACTTC. It is translated as CASSYDIVSGEGDEQYF.

The V call is TRBV7-9, the J call TRBJ1-3; D is unclear. V shed 3 bases and J shed 3 bases, with 9 bases lying between them. CDR3 length: 14 residues. The germline V gene has CDR1 SEHNR and CDR2 FQNEAQ (reference sequence). For the CDR3, the DNA is TGTGCCAGCAGCTTGCTGCGCGTTGGAAACACCATATATTTT. This codes for CASSLLRVGNTIYF.

J is TRBJ2-5 and V is TRBV9, with D tentatively TRBD2 (7 bases). Germline V lookup: CDR1 SGDLS, CDR2 YYNGEE. V gave up 5 bases and J gave up 5 bases, with 19 bases separating them. The CDR3 has 15 amino acids. CDR3 amino acids: CASSDGGGATETQYF. In DNA, the CDR3 is TGTGCCAGCAGTGATGGCGGGGGCGCGACGGAGACCCAGTACTTC. Using reference TRBV9 and TRBJ2-5 for the parts outside the CDR3, the full variable domain is DSGVTQTPKHLITATGQRVTLRCSPRSGDLSVYWYQQSLDQGLQFLIQYYNGEERAKGNILERFSAQQFPDLHSELNLSSLELGDSALYFCASSDGGGATETQYFGPGTRLLVL.

This clone was counted a single time. The chain uses TRBV5-5 and TRBJ1-1; 7 bases align to TRBD1. The CDR3 is 14 residues long. J lost 2 bases, V lost 4 bases, and 5 bases had no gene match. Germline values: CDR1 SGHKS, CDR2 YYEKEE (reference sequence). The CDR3 DNA reads TGTGCCAGCAGCGTCCGACAGGGCAACACTGAAGCTTTCTTT. Encoded protein: CASSVRQGNTEAFF.

The chain joins TRBV14 to TRBJ2-1, with 10 bases matching TRBD2. The CDR3 has 18 amino acids. V shed 2 bases and J 0 bases; nucleotides not matched to a gene: 7. Germline CDR1 reads SGHDN; CDR2 reads FVKESK. CDR3 bases: TGTGCCAGCAGCCAACCAGCGGGGGGGCTAAGCTCCTACAATGAGCAGTTCTTC. It codes for CASSQPAGGLSSYNEQFF.

This clone is a singleton in its sample. The chain carries TRBV12-5 and TRBJ1-2; weak D call: TRBD1 (6 bases). Per germline, CDR1 LGHNT and CDR2 FRNRAP. The CDR3 length is 14 residues. The V end was cut by 6 bases, the J end by 0 bases, with 11 bases between. CDR3 protein: CASGQGLPNYGYTF. CDR3 DNA sequence: TGTGCTAGTGGACAGGGTCTCCCTAACTATGGCTACACCTTC.

J is TRBJ1-2 and V is TRBV9; 7 bases match TRBD1. Germline V gene data show CDR1 as SGDLS and CDR2 as YYNGEE. This CDR3 is built from 17 residues. The J segment lost 7 bases and the V segment lost 0 bases, leaving 15 bases of the junction unmatched. This chain's CDR3 is CASSVAARGTVVSGYTF. In DNA, the CDR3 is TGTGCCAGCAGCGTAGCCGCGAGGGGGACAGTCGTTTCTGGCTACACCTTC.

V gene TRBV3-1 (or the pseudogene TRBV3-2) combines with J gene TRBJ2-3, with D possibly matching TRBD1 (5 bases). Germline assignment: CDR1 LGHDT and CDR2 YNNKEL (reference sequence). V lost 4 bases and J lost 3, with 17 bases in between. The CDR3 covers 16 residues. The CDR3 nucleotides read TGTGCCAGCAGCCCGATCGGTCAGGGTAGGACAGATACGCAGTATTTT. Translating it yields CASSPIGQGRTDTQYF.

The chain has TRBV6-2 or TRBV6-3 and TRBJ1-5; D possibly corresponds to TRBD1 (5 bases). Between the trimmed V and J ends, which lost 0 bases and 0 bases, there was a span of 15 bases. The germline V gene encodes CDR1 MNHEY and CDR2 SVGEGT. The CDR3 is 18 residues long. The CDR3 reads CASSYSPDNPYSNQPQHF. DNA for the CDR3: TGTGCCAGCAGTTACTCCCCGGACAACCCTTATAGCAATCAGCCCCAGCATTTT.

In DNA form, the CDR3 reads TGTGCCAGTAGTATCACAGGGGTGGACAATCAGCCCCAGCATTTT. It codes for CASSITGVDNQPQHF. The V and J genes are TRBV19 and TRBJ1-5; 7 positions match TRBD1. Unmatched junction bases numbered 5, after V lost 3 bases and J lost 3 bases. The CDR3 runs 15 residues. CDR1 and CDR2 from the germline V gene are LNHDA and SQIVND (reference sequence).

The gene calls are TRBV7-3 and TRBJ2-3; a possible D gene is TRBD2 (5 bases). Trimming cost V 5 bases and J 6 bases, with 15 bases left between them. CDR1 and CDR2 (germline): SGHTA, FQGTGA. This CDR3 contains 14 residues. The chain's CDR3 is CASSPGIRGDTQYF. CDR3 DNA: TGTGCCAGCAGCCCCGGGATTCGAGGCGATACGCAGTATTTT.

V gene TRBV4-2 combines with J gene TRBJ2-6; D is unclear. Trimming took 3 bases from V and 2 from J, leaving 23 bases between them. This CDR3 spans 20 amino acids. Looked up from germline, CDR1 is LGHNA and CDR2 is YNFKEQ. The CDR3 sequence is CASSHPEDMGSGTGANVLTF. The CDR3 DNA reads as TGTGCCAGCAGCCACCCTGAGGATATGGGTAGTGGAACTGGGGCCAACGTCCTGACTTTC.

The table lists this clone with a count of one. This chain links TRBV11-2 with TRBJ2-1; TRBD1 aligns across 9 bases. The CDR3 consists of 15 residues. The germline V gene has CDR1 SGHAT and CDR2 FQNNGV. V shed 3 bases, J shed 4 bases, and the junction held 4 bases outside the gene matches. The CDR3 DNA follows: TGTGCCAGCAGCTTGGGGGACAGGGTTTACAATGAGCAGTTCTTC. It is translated as CASSLGDRVYNEQFF.

The chain employs TRBV6-2 or TRBV6-3 and TRBJ1-2, with D perhaps matching TRBD1 (6 bases). Germline values: CDR1 MNHEY, CDR2 SVGEGT. This CDR3 spans 13 amino acids. Trimming shortened V by 5 bases and J by 8 bases, and 15 bases separated the two germline ends. The CDR3 reads CASSLDSMEGYTF. CDR3 coding DNA: TGTGCCAGCAGTCTGGACAGCATGGAGGGCTACACCTTC.

CDR3 in DNA: TGCAGCGTCGCGACAGGGTTTGGCTACACCTTC. It yields the protein CSVATGFGYTF. This rearrangement joins TRBV29-1 to TRBJ1-2, with TRBD1 identical over 7 bases. V shed 6 bases, J shed 7 bases, and the junction held 5 bases outside the gene matches. The CDR3 totals 11 residues. Germline CDR1 is SQVTM and CDR2 is ANQGSEA.

This chain connects TRBV9 to TRBJ2-1, with 15 bases lining up with TRBD2. The CDR3 is 21 amino acids. V dropped 3 bases and J dropped 0; count of bases not matched to a gene: 13. Per the germline V gene, CDR1 is SGDLS and CDR2 is YYNGEE. The CDR3 DNA follows: TGTGCCAGCAGCGCGACCCCCGGGACTAGCGGGGGGCTGAGCTCCTACAATGAGCAGTTCTTC. Amino acid sequence: CASSATPGTSGGLSSYNEQFF.

V and J are TRBV6-5 and TRBJ1-2; 10 nucleotides match TRBD1. Germline-derived CDR1 and CDR2 are MNHEY and SVGAGI. This CDR3 has 15 amino acids. Trimming took 0 bases from V and 6 from J; bases not matched to a gene: 4. The CDR3 sequence: CASSYSGTGDNGYTF. The CDR3 DNA is TGTGCCAGCAGTTACTCCGGGACAGGGGACAATGGCTACACCTTC.

CDR3 sequence (DNA): TGCAGCGCGACAGGGAGGGAGACCTACGAGCAGTACTTC. Residues: CSATGRETYEQYF. V gene TRBV29-1 combines with J gene TRBJ2-7; D may match TRBD1 or TRBD2 (7 bases each). V lost 7 bases and J 2 bases, leaving 15 bases between the germline ends. CDR1 and CDR2 from the germline V gene are SQVTM and ANQGSEA. This CDR3 has 13 residues.

The chain is built from TRBV7-8 and TRBJ2-3, with 10 bases aligning to TRBD2. Germline CDR1 is SGHVS and CDR2 is FQNEAQ. The CDR3 contains 19 residues. J lost 3 bases, V lost 6 bases, and 18 bases had no gene match. The CDR3 DNA sequence: TGTGCCAGCAGAAGAAATCCTTGGGGGACTAGCGCGAAAACAGATACGCAGTATTTT. Its protein product is CASRRNPWGTSAKTDTQYF. The variable domain in full, with the rest retrieved from reference TRBV7-8 and TRBJ2-3, is GAGVSQSPRYKVAKRGQDVALRCDPISGHVSLFWYQQALGQGPEFLTYFQNEAQLDKSGLPSDRFFAERPEGSVSTLKIQRTQQEDSAVYLCASRRNPWGTSAKTDTQYFGPGTRLTVL.